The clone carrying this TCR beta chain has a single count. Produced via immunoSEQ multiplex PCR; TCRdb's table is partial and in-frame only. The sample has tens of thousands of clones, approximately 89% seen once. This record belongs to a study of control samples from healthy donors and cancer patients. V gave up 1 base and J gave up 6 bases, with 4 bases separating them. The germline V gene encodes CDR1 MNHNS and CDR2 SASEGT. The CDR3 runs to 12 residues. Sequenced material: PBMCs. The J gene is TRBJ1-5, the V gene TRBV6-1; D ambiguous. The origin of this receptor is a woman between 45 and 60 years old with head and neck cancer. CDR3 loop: CASSEGLQPQHF. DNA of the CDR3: TGTGCCAGCAGTGAAGGGCTTCAGCCCCAGCATTTT.